The TCR beta chain described here comes from a study of blood T cells in healthy people across ages. The wider study: Capture via template switching afforded approximately one barcoded beta molecule per two T cells.

There were healthy Caucasian individuals from Russia, aged about 6 to 100, serving as donors. There are 12 residues in the CDR3. The germline gives CDR1 SNHLY, CDR2 FYNNEI. As to this clonotype: Its matching antigen is unknown.

It was with a sample-barcoded 5' primer and a J-beta primer mix that a second PCR of roughly 6 to 12 cycles was run. The template-switch adaptor, which had 12 random nucleotides, put a tag on each cDNA molecule. One entry per CDR3 protein results from TCRdb running MiXCR on the 5' RACE reads. The table records about 900,000 distinct CDR3 sequences, 48% of them present only once. Study conclusions and caveats: No conclusive comparison of naive versus antigen-experienced cells was possible with unsorted PBMCs.

This TCR was recovered from a man aged 25-45 years in good health. Sequenced sample: blood. J is TRBJ2-7 and V is TRBV2; D gene ambiguous. TRBJ2-5 explains the end of the DNA better; the J call may be wrong. The CDR3 bases are TGTGCCAGCAGTGAACTGTTCCAGACCCAGTACTTC. Its protein is CASSELFQTQYF.